The source of this T cell receptor (beta chain) is a study of early T cells in non-severe SARS-CoV-2 infection. The overall study: Chains were not paired, and sequencing was done on bulk RNA from unsorted whole blood.

Regarding the study as a whole: Anti-spike CD8 responses were favored by VDJdb matching, which missed private and CD4 specificities.

Unique molecular identifiers were attached to individual cDNA molecules. TCRdb re-derived calls from the 5' RACE reads in MiXCR, one entry per CDR3 protein. The table has roughly 64,000 distinct CDR3 sequences, around 11% seen once; the top ten hold nearly 3%. With regard to this clonotype: Its antigen is undetermined.

This TCR was recovered from an adult who was a healthcare worker with PCR-confirmed SARS-CoV-2 infection or an uninfected control (not recorded which). Sample: whole blood, taken at baseline.

CDR3 coding DNA: TGTGCCAGCAGCCGCGGACTGGCGGGGAACACCGGGGAGCTGTTTTTT. It codes for CASSRGLAGNTGELFF. V gene TRBV27 combines with J gene TRBJ2-2; D possibly corresponds to TRBD2 (5 bases). This CDR3 contains 16 residues. The germline V and J ends were trimmed by 6 bases and 1 base, with 15 bases remaining between them. Germline CDR1 reads MNHEY; CDR2 reads SMNVEV (reference sequence).